This TCR beta chain is drawn from a study of early T cells in non-severe SARS-CoV-2 infection. The CDR3 loop spans 13 amino acids. Germline V gene lookup returns CDR1 PRHDT and CDR2 FYEKMQ (reference sequence). MiXCR, applied by TCRdb to the 5' RACE reads, yields one record per CDR3 protein. The repertoire holds about 64,000 distinct CDR3 sequences, with 10% to 15% as singletons. This clonotype came up a few times. The junction shows a germline mismatch at one end, possibly a read error. The sequencing input was whole blood. This receptor was identified in an adult who was a healthcare worker with PCR-confirmed SARS-CoV-2 infection or an uninfected control (not recorded which). The V gene is TRBV13, the J gene TRBJ1-1; weak D call: TRBD1 (5 bases). The CDR3 DNA sequence: TGTGCCAGCAGCTTAATGCGACAGCTCCAACGGACCTTT. This codes for CASSLMRQLQRTF. Full variable domain (remainder filled in from reference TRBV13 and TRBJ1-1): AAGVIQSPRHLIKEKRETATLKCYPIPRHDTVYWYQQGPGQDPQFLISFYEKMQSDKGSIPDRFSAQQFSDYHSELNMSSLELGDSALYFCASSLMRQLQRTFGQGTRLTVV.